This TCR beta chain was captured by sequencing in a study of CD8 T cells in Susac syndrome. Random hexamers were used to reverse transcribe about 0.5 to 1 ug of RNA. Amplification of TCR beta CDR3 was carried out by immunoSEQ multiplex PCR, which covered 54 Vbeta and 13 Jbeta segments. TCRdb analysed the immunoSEQ multiplex PCR reads with MiXCR anew, one entry per CDR3 protein. The repertoire holds more than 150,000 distinct CDR3 sequences, roughly 94% seen once, with 0.21% in the top ten. V lost 2 bases to trimming and J lost 7 bases, with 11 bases between them. The CDR3 has 14 amino acids. Per germline, CDR1 MNHNY and CDR2 SVGAGI (reference sequence). From blood CD8+ and CD4+ T cells, the TCR beta chain was sequenced.

The genes are TRBV6-6 and TRBJ2-2, with no clear D. Sequenced input: CD8+ T cells from PBMCs. The TCR sequence derives from a human donor with multiple sclerosis. In DNA, the CDR3 is TGTGCCAGCAGTTACATACCGATCGTCGGGGAGCTGTTTTTT. This translates into CASSYIPIVGELFF.